This T cell receptor beta chain is from a study of CD4 T cells in relation to SARS-CoV-2 and coronaviruses. Broader study findings: Crossreactivity was assessed only for spike protein, not other viral proteins. According to naive versus memory sequencing, detected responses are memory recall, not newly primed.

In its sample, this clone was seen a few times. Antigen specificity is unknown. The CDR3 length is 13 residues. Trimming took off 8 bases at V and 6 bases at J, with 16 bases between the two ends. Germline V CDR1 and CDR2: MDHEN, SYDVKM. Before the COVID-19 pandemic, during about 2010-2019, CD4+ T cells were taken from unexposed donors. Uncultured naive and memory CD4+ T cells supplied DNA for deep TCR-beta sequencing. Data came from immunoSEQ multiplex PCR; TCRdb stores just in-frame clones and leaves some out. Here the sample spans some 70,000 clones, roughly 93% being singletons. This sequence joins TRBV28 and TRBJ1-1; a weak D match, TRBD1 (5 bases). The receptor comes from a human donor in good health. Source material: naive CD4+ T cells from PBMCs. The subset is: naive CD4+ T cells isolated by negative enrichment. The CDR3 nucleotides read TGTGCCAGCTGGGGAAGGGGAACGGCTGAAGCTTTCTTT. Protein sequence: CASWGRGTAEAFF.